The rows below give T cell receptor beta chains drawn from one sample of a study of PD-1 blockade in classical Hodgkin lymphoma. Sequencing was performed with immunoSEQ multiplex PCR; in TCRdb, only in-frame clones are kept and a portion is missing. The sample consists of about 30,000 clones, approximately 90% of them appearing once. Sequencing was performed on CD4+ T cells from blood, taken before the fourth cycle of nivolumab. All receptors come from a human donor with classical Hodgkin lymphoma. CDR3s include the opening cysteine and the closing phenylalanine or tryptophan. D genes are given only for firm matches. Rows give clone size only sometimes, using once, few, many, or a class for an expanded clone.

clone_size: .; v_call: TRBV28; d_call: .; j_call: TRBJ2-7; cdr3_nt: TGTGCCAGCAGCTCCCGGGACGGAGCCCACGAGCAGTACTTC; cdr3_aa: CASSSRDGAHEQYF
clone_size: .; v_call: TRBV19; d_call: .; j_call: TRBJ2-2; cdr3_nt: TGTGCCAGTAGTCCGATAGCCGGGATCCCACAAACCACCGGGGAGCTGTTTTTT; cdr3_aa: CASSPIAGIPQTTGELFF
clone_size: once; v_call: TRBV28; d_call: .; j_call: TRBJ1-5; cdr3_nt: TGTGCCACCCAGGGGTCTAGCAATCAGCCCCAGCATTTT; cdr3_aa: CATQGSSNQPQHF
clone_size: .; v_call: TRBV18; d_call: TRBD1; j_call: TRBJ2-3; cdr3_nt: TGTGCCAGCGCTACAGGGGTGGAAGATACGCAGTATTTT; cdr3_aa: CASATGVEDTQYF
clone_size: .; v_call: TRBV21-1; d_call: .; j_call: TRBJ2-5; cdr3_nt: TGTGCCAGCAGCAAAAGCAGGGGCAGACAAGAGACCCAGTACTTC; cdr3_aa: CASSKSRGRQETQYF
clone_size: .; v_call: TRBV7-6; d_call: .; j_call: TRBJ2-5; cdr3_nt: TGTGCCAGCAGCCCCCCGGTTGGGGTCGAGACCCAGTACTTC; cdr3_aa: CASSPPVGVETQYF
clone_size: .; v_call: TRBV18; d_call: TRBD1; j_call: TRBJ1-2; cdr3_nt: TGTGCCAGCTCACAAAAGAAACAGGGGCACTATGGCTACACCTTC; cdr3_aa: CASSQKKQGHYGYTF
clone_size: .; v_call: TRBV10-1; d_call: .; j_call: TRBJ1-1; cdr3_nt: TGCGCCAGCAGTGATCCGGGATCCGGAGCTTTCTTT; cdr3_aa: CASSDPGSGAFF
clone_size: .; v_call: TRBV2; d_call: TRBD1; j_call: TRBJ1-6; cdr3_nt: TGTGCCAGCAGAAAGACAGGGTCTGGTTCACCCCTCCACTTT; cdr3_aa: CASRKTGSGSPLHF
clone_size: .; v_call: TRBV10-3; d_call: TRBD1; j_call: TRBJ1-1; cdr3_nt: TGTGCCATCAGTGAGGCAGGGGGCATGAACACTGAAGCTTTCTTT; cdr3_aa: CAISEAGGMNTEAFF
clone_size: .; v_call: TRBV7-2; d_call: .; j_call: TRBJ2-7; cdr3_nt: TGTGCCAGCAGCTTAGCTTCCCCTCCCTACGAGCAGTACTTC; cdr3_aa: CASSLASPPYEQYF
clone_size: .; v_call: TRBV6-5; d_call: TRBD2; j_call: TRBJ2-1; cdr3_nt: TGTGCCAGCAGAATATACCCGGACGGGACTAGGCAGTTCTTC; cdr3_aa: CASRIYPDGTRQFF
clone_size: .; v_call: TRBV27; d_call: .; j_call: TRBJ2-3; cdr3_nt: TGTGCCAGCAGTTTTTTTGCTAGCGCTAGCACAGATACGCAGTATTTT; cdr3_aa: CASSFFASASTDTQYF
clone_size: .; v_call: TRBV15; d_call: .; j_call: TRBJ2-3; cdr3_nt: TGTGCCACCAGCAGGGAGACTAGTTATACGCAGTATTTT; cdr3_aa: CATSRETSYTQYF
clone_size: .; v_call: TRBV9; d_call: TRBD2; j_call: TRBJ2-5; cdr3_nt: TGTGCCAGCAGCCCCTTAGCGGGACCAGGGGAGACCCAGTACTTC; cdr3_aa: CASSPLAGPGETQYF
clone_size: .; v_call: TRBV28; d_call: .; j_call: TRBJ2-6; cdr3_nt: TGTGCCAGCAGTTTTGCACCTGGGGCCAACGTCCTGACTTTC; cdr3_aa: CASSFAPGANVLTF
clone_size: .; v_call: TRBV5-4; d_call: .; j_call: TRBJ1-6; cdr3_nt: TGTGCCAGCAGCTTGGACCGGGTGGCGGATTCACCCCTCCACTTT; cdr3_aa: CASSLDRVADSPLHF
clone_size: .; v_call: TRBV27; d_call: TRBD2; j_call: TRBJ2-1; cdr3_nt: TGTGCCAGCAGACTAGCGGGGTTCTTCAATGAGCAGTTCTTC; cdr3_aa: CASRLAGFFNEQFF
clone_size: .; v_call: TRBV5-4; d_call: .; j_call: TRBJ2-2; cdr3_nt: TGTGCCAGCACCGAAGGACTATTCACCGGGGAGCTGTTTTTT; cdr3_aa: CASTEGLFTGELFF
clone_size: .; v_call: TRBV27; d_call: .; j_call: TRBJ2-5; cdr3_nt: TGTGCCAGCAGTTTAGCGGGGGCTCAGGGGGAGACCCAGTACTTC; cdr3_aa: CASSLAGAQGETQYF
clone_size: once; v_call: TRBV9; d_call: TRBD2; j_call: TRBJ2-1; cdr3_nt: TGTGCCAGCAGCGTAGAACCGGTCCGGGGGGATGAGCAGTTCTTC; cdr3_aa: CASSVEPVRGDEQFF
clone_size: .; v_call: TRBV7-9; d_call: .; j_call: TRBJ1-4; cdr3_nt: TGTGCCAGCGGGGACTTCGCGGAAAAACTGTTTTTT; cdr3_aa: CASGDFAEKLFF
clone_size: .; v_call: TRBV14; d_call: .; j_call: TRBJ2-5; cdr3_nt: TGTGCCAGCAGCCAAGATCGCAGGCCCCGGGAGACCCAGTACTTC; cdr3_aa: CASSQDRRPRETQYF
clone_size: .; v_call: TRBV21-1; d_call: .; j_call: TRBJ2-7; cdr3_nt: TGTGCCAGCAGCAAAGATTCGTGCACCGAGATATCCTACGAGCAGTACTTC; cdr3_aa: CASSKDSCTEISYEQYF
clone_size: .; v_call: TRBV28; d_call: .; j_call: TRBJ2-1; cdr3_nt: TGTGCCAGCAGTTTACTAGCCGGGGAGCAGTTCTTC; cdr3_aa: CASSLLAGEQFF